This entry features one TCR beta chain sequence. Its specificity is unknown. CDR3 length equals 13 residues. With 3 bases removed from V and 6 bases from J, the gap between germline ends came to 11 bases. Germline V gene sequence: CDR1 SGHTA, CDR2 FQGNSA. CD45RO-negative, CCR7-selected cells formed the naive CD8 fraction, which excluded terminally differentiated effector memory CD45RA+ cells. This specimen comes from a study of shared clonotypes between healthy human individuals. The overall study: Each donor contributed plates that comprised three CD4 naive, three CD4 memory, two CD8 naive and one CD8 memory. Study outcomes and limitations: Larger richness was generally estimated for naive than memory subsets. Despite large depth, rarefaction showed incomplete sorted-subset sequencing. Non-shared clonotypes had lower generation probabilities than those shared by all four donors.

The method was immunoSEQ multiplex PCR; TCRdb's version includes in-frame clones alone and lacks a portion of them. The sample includes under 850,000 clones, over 90% of them seen just once. The gene calls are TRBV7-2 and TRBJ1-1; D perhaps matches TRBD1 (5 bases). Sequencing was done on a sample of naive CD8+ T cells sorted from blood. The receptor was isolated from a man younger than 45 in good health. The CDR3, as DNA: TGTGCCAGCAGCTTTTTGGGCAGGGCTGAAGCTTTCTTT. This codes for CASSFLGRAEAFF. The variable domain in full, completed from reference TRBV7-2 and TRBJ1-1, reads GAGVSQSPSNKVTEKGKDVELRCDPISGHTALYWYRQSLGQGLEFLIYFQGNSAPDKSGLPSDRFSAERTGGSVSTLTIQRTQQEDSAVYLCASSFLGRAEAFFGQGTRLTVV.